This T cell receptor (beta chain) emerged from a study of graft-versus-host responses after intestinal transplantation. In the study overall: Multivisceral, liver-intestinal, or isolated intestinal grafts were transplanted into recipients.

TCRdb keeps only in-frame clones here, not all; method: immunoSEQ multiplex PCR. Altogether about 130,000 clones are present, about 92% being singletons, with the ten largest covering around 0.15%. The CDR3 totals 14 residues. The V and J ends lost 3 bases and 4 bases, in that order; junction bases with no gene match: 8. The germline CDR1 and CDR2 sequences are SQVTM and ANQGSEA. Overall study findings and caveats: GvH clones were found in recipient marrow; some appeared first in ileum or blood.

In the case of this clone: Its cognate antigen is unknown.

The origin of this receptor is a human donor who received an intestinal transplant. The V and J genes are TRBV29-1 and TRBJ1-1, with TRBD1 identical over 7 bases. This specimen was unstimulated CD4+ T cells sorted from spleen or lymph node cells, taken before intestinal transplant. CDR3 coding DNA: TGCAGCGTTGATAGACAGGGACCCAGCACTGAAGCTTTCTTT. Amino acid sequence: CSVDRQGPSTEAFF.